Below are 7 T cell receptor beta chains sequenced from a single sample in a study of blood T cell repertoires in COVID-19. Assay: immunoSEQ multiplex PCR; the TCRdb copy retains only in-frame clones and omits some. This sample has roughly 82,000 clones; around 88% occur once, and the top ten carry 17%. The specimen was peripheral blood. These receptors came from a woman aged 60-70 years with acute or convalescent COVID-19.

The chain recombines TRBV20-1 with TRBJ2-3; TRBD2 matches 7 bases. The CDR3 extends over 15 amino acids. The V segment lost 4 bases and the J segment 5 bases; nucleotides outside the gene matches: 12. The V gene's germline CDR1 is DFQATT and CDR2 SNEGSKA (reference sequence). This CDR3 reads CSANEPAGIVDTQYF. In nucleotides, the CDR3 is TGCAGTGCTAATGAACCAGCGGGGATTGTAGATACGCAGTATTTT.

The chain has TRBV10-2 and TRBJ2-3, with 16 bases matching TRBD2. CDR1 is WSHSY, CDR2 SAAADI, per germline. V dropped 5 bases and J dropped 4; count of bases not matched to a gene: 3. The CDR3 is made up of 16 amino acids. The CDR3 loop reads CASSSGTSGRADTQYF. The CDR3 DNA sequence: TGCGCCAGCAGTTCCGGGACTAGCGGGAGGGCAGATACGCAGTATTTT.

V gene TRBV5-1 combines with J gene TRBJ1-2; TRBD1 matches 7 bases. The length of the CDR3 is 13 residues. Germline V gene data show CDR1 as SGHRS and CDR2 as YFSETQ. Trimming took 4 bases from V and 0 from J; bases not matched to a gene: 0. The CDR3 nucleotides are TGCGCCAGCAGCGGACAGGCTAACTATGGCTACACCTTC. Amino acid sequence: CASSGQANYGYTF.

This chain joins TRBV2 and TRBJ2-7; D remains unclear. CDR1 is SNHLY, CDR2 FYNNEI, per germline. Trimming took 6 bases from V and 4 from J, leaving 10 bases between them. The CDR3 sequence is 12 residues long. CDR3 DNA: TGTGCCAGCAGAATAGCAGATTACGAGCAGTACTTC. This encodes CASRIADYEQYF.

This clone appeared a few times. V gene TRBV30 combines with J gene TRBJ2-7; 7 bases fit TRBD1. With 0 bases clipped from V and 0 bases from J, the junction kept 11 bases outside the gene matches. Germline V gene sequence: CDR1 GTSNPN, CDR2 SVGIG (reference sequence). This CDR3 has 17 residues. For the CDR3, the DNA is TGTGCCTGGAGTGTACCCCCCGGCAGGGGGAACTCCTACGAGCAGTACTTC. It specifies CAWSVPPGRGNSYEQYF.

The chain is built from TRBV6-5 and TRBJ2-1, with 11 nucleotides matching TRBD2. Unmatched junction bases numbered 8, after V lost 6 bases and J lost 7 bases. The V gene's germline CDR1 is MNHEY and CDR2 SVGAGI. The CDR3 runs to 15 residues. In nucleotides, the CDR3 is TGTGCCAGCAGGGATCTAGCGGGAGGAACGAATGAGCAGTTCTTC. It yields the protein CASRDLAGGTNEQFF.

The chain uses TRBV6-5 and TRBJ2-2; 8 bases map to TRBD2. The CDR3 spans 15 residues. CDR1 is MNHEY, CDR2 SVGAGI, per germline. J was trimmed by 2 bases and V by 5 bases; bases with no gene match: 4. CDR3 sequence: CASSTTSGNTGELFF. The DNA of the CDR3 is TGTGCCAGCAGTACAACTAGCGGTAACACCGGGGAGCTGTTTTTT.